One TCR beta chain is described in this entry. There are many counts of this clonotype. Its antigen specificity is not known. Base-call qualities are not available, and no considerably larger clone is one nucleotide away. The sample comes from a study of response to subunit inactivated influenza vaccine (dated by TCRdb to 2016 to 2019). About the investigation overall: Deep quantitative T cell receptor repertoire profiling was used in the study to track responses to a trivalent subunit inactivated influenza vaccine. The study at large found these results: The authors suggested that each seasonal influenza vaccination may recruit only a limited number of new T cells.

The library was obtained by RT-PCR. Sequencing instrument: Illumina HiSeq 2500. The raw public reads went through TCRdb reprocessing: fastp at Q25, MiXCR clone calling, in-frame beta chains kept. CDR3 protein duplicates are merged, each entry listing the most common genes and DNA. The sample data list 430,000 or so distinct CDR3 sequences, and approximately 10% of these were observed just once. Of the sample, roughly 12% is held by the ten largest clones. After removal of 0 bases from V and 8 bases from J, the junction retains 16 bases not matched to a gene. CDR1 and CDR2 are drawn from the germline V gene (reference sequence): DFQATT, SNEGSKA. The CDR3 goes from the cysteine to the phenylalanine over 17 residues. Left in the record is the CDR3 DNA by itself, 51 bases read in frame from the first base. Interpreted using the paper, the time point label stands for: 45 to 50 days after influenza vaccine administration.

The sequencing here drew on PBMCs from blood, taken more than 35 days after vaccination. The chain is encoded by TRBV20-1 joined to TRBJ2-1; 7 central nucleotides agree with TRBD2. The receptor was derived from a man between 50 and 59 years old who received an inactivated influenza vaccine. Donor details come from another sample of the same person, matched by shared clones. The CDR3 region: CSARDRRETFLLDEQFF. The DNA sequence is given as TGCAGTGCTAGAGATCGGCGGGAGACGTTTCTGCTCGATGAGCAGTTCTTC.